The sample holds one count of the clone carrying this TCR beta chain. What it recognizes is unknown. The CDR3 does not close with the conserved phenylalanine or tryptophan, likely indicating a read error. The data stem from a study of cytomegalovirus exposure and HLA in healthy donors. Study findings and constraints: V- and J-gene trimming of TCR beta was linked (in a later analysis) to a missense DCLRE1C variant. Accounts indicate the classifier identified cytomegalovirus status with strong specificity and sensitivity.

This CDR3 is built from 14 residues. V lost 0 bases and J lost 6, with 13 bases in between. Germline CDR1 is SGHRS and CDR2 is YFSETQ. The PCR ran on 60 Vbeta and 13 Jbeta primers. Sequencing used immunoSEQ multiplex PCR; TCRdb keeps in-frame clones, though not all of them. The profile shows over 140,000 clones, just under 85% of them singletons. The sample consisted of PBMCs. This clonotype was obtained from a man aged 30 to 39 in good health and CMV-seropositive. The chain is built from TRBV5-1 and TRBJ2-7; possible D gene TRBD1, 5 bases. The CDR3 sequence: CASSLGVGLGEQYL. The CDR3 DNA follows: TGCGCCAGCAGCTTGGGGGTGGGGCTCGGCGAGCAGTACCTC.